This T cell receptor (beta chain) comes out of a study of blood T cell repertoires in COVID-19 (TCRdb year 2020). Regarding the complete study: Collaborator samples came from the United States, Italy and Spain and covered acute and convalescent phases of COVID-19. The material from the prospective study consisted of cDNA or gDNA derived from T cells, B-cell-depleted T cells, or PBMCs. The dataset comprised deeply sampled blood TCRbeta repertoires from subjects exposed to, actively infected with, or recovered from COVID-19. A freely available public database, intended as a resource for researchers studying the immune response to SARS-CoV-2, is where the repertoires were released. Samples came from the ongoing ImmuneRACE study (first 160 participants) plus 1,254 subjects from 6 global collaborators. Sample metadata almost always included a de-identified subject ID, COVID-19 status, age in years and sex. HLA class I and class II types, where available, came from metadata supplied by the sample provider rather than from assay-based typing. Study-wide findings and limitations: The amount of clinical and demographic metadata varied by source and participant and was provided uncurated.

As for this clone: Its antigen target is currently unknown. Base qualities are missing; no much larger clone stands one base away.

Each collaborating institution followed its own protocols to collect whole blood in K2EDTA tubes. For TCRbeta analysis, collaborators shipped samples in one of three forms: frozen whole blood, isolated PBMCs, or DNA extracted from either of those sample types. TCRbeta CDR3 regions were amplified from genomic DNA by means of the immunoSEQ Assay, a bias-controlled multiplex PCR. In the source study's methods: The number of nucleated cells in each sample was estimated by amplification of reference gene primers within the assay. To quantify the absolute abundance of each unique TCRbeta CDR3 rearrangement, sequence reads were collapsed and filtered. For each sample, productive Simpson clonality was calculated as the square root of Simpson's diversity index over productive rearrangements. This immuneACCESS table, as held by TCRdb, lists in-frame sequences with V and J called but not all clones. Of the missing ones, under half trace to an unresolved V gene in checked studies; the others have no known cause. The V and J calls and clone size are taken from that table; D and trimming were inferred from the DNA. The sample records 250,000 to 300,000 clones, around 89% of which are singletons. Roughly 3.6% of the sample rests with the top ten.

The sample consisted of peripheral blood. The source of this sequence is a woman aged 35 to 49 with acute or convalescent COVID-19.

CDR3 protein: CSVSTGGGIGEKLFF. The nucleotide sequence is TGCAGCGTATCTACAGGTGGGGGGATCGGTGAAAAACTGTTTTTT. The sequence joins TRBV29-1 to TRBJ1-4; the D gene is perhaps TRBD1, on 5 matching bases. The CDR3, from cysteine to phenylalanine, totals 15 residues. The kept DNA is CDR3 alone, 45 bases in frame from the first base. V and J lose 6 bases and 7 bases, and a span of 21 bases separates them. CDR1 and CDR2, per the germline V gene, are SQVTM and ANQGSEA.